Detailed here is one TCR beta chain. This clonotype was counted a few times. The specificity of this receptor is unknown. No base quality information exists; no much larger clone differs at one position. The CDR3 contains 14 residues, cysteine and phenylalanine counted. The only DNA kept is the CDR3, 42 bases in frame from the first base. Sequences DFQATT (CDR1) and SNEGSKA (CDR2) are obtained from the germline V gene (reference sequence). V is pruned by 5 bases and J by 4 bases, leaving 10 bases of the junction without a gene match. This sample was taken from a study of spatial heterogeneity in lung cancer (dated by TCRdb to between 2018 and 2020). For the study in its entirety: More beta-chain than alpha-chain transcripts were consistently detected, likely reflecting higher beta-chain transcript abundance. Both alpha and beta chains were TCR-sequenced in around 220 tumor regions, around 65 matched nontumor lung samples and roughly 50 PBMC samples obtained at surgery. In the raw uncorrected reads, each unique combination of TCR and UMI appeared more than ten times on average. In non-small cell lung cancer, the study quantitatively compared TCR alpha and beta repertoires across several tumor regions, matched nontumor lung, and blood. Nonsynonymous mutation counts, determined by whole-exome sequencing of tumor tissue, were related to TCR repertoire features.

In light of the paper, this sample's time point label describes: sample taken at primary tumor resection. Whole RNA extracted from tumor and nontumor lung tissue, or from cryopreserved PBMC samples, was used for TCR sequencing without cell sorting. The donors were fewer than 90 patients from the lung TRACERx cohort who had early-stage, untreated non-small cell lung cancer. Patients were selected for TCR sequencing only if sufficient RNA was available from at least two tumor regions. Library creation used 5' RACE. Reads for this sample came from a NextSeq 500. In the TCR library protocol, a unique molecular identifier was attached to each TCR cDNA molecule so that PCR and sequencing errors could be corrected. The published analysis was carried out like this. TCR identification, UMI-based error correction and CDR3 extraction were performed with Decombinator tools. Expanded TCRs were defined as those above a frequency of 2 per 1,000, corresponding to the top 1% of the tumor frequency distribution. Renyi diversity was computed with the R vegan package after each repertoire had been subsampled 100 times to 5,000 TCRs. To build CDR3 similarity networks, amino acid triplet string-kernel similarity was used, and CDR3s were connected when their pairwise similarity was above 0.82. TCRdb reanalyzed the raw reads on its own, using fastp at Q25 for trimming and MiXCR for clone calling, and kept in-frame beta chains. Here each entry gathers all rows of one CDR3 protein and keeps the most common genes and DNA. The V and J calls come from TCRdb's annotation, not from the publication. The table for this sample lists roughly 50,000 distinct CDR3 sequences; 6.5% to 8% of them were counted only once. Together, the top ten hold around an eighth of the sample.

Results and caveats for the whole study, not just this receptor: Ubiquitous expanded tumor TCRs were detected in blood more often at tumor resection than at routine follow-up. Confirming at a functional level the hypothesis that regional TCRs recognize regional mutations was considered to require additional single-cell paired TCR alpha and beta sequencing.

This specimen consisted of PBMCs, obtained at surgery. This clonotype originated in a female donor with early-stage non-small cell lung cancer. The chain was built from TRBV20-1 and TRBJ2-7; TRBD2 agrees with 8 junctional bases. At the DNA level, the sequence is TGCAGTGCTGAAACGGGGGGGCCTAAATACGAGCAGTACTTC. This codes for CSAETGGPKYEQYF.